This section outlines one T cell receptor (beta chain) sequence together with its context. Original handling: Amplification of reference gene primers was used by the study to estimate nucleated cell counts. This table comes from immunoSEQ multiplex PCR, and its TCRdb copy is limited to in-frame clones, with some not included. V, J and clone size were drawn from that table, and D and trimming were deduced from the DNA. Here the sample spans about 190,000 clones, 70% to 80% being singletons. This record belongs to a study of blood T cell repertoires in COVID-19. Overall study context: T cells, B-cell-depleted T cells, or PBMCs supplied cDNA or gDNA.

The clonotype originates from a man aged 50 or older who had recovered from COVID-19. The sequencing sample was made of peripheral blood.

CDR3 coding DNA: TGTGCCAGCAGCTTAGCGCTAGTGATAAACACAGATACGCAGTATTTT. As protein: CASSLALVINTDTQYF. The V call is TRBV7-8, the J call TRBJ2-3; unclear D gene. There are 16 residues in the CDR3. Germline V gene sequence: CDR1 SGHVS, CDR2 FQNEAQ. The V end was cut by 0 bases, the J end by 2 bases, with 12 bases between.